The T cell receptor (beta chain) under discussion was sequenced for a study of PD-1 blockade in classical Hodgkin lymphoma. Indicated time point: cycle 4 day 1 (C4D1), after less than seven weeks of nivolumab. Every one of the patients relapsed after autologous stem cell transplantation (brentuximab vedotin exposure was variable). There are 15 residues in the CDR3. V gave up 1 base and J gave up 5 bases, with 15 bases separating them. CDR1 is MDHEN, CDR2 SYDVKM, per germline. About this clone: As yet, its antigen is unknown.

Method: immunoSEQ multiplex PCR; TCRdb's copy keeps in-frame clones and lacks some. The sample has about 85,000 clones, about nine tenths seen once; the top ten hold about 2.9%. Study outcomes and limitations: Diversity in CD4+ TCRs, unlike that measured in CD8+ TCRs, had risen significantly by C4D1. Patients excluded were those beginning nivolumab under 1 year after ASCT.

The chain employs TRBV28 and TRBJ2-7; a weak D match, TRBD1 (6 bases). The receptor comes from a human donor with classical Hodgkin lymphoma. The sample in question was peripheral blood mononuclear cells (PBMCs), obtained before the fourth cycle of nivolumab. CDR3 protein: CASSLYGTLPHEQYF. Here the CDR3 DNA reads TGTGCCAGCAGTTTATACGGGACACTGCCCCACGAGCAGTACTTC.